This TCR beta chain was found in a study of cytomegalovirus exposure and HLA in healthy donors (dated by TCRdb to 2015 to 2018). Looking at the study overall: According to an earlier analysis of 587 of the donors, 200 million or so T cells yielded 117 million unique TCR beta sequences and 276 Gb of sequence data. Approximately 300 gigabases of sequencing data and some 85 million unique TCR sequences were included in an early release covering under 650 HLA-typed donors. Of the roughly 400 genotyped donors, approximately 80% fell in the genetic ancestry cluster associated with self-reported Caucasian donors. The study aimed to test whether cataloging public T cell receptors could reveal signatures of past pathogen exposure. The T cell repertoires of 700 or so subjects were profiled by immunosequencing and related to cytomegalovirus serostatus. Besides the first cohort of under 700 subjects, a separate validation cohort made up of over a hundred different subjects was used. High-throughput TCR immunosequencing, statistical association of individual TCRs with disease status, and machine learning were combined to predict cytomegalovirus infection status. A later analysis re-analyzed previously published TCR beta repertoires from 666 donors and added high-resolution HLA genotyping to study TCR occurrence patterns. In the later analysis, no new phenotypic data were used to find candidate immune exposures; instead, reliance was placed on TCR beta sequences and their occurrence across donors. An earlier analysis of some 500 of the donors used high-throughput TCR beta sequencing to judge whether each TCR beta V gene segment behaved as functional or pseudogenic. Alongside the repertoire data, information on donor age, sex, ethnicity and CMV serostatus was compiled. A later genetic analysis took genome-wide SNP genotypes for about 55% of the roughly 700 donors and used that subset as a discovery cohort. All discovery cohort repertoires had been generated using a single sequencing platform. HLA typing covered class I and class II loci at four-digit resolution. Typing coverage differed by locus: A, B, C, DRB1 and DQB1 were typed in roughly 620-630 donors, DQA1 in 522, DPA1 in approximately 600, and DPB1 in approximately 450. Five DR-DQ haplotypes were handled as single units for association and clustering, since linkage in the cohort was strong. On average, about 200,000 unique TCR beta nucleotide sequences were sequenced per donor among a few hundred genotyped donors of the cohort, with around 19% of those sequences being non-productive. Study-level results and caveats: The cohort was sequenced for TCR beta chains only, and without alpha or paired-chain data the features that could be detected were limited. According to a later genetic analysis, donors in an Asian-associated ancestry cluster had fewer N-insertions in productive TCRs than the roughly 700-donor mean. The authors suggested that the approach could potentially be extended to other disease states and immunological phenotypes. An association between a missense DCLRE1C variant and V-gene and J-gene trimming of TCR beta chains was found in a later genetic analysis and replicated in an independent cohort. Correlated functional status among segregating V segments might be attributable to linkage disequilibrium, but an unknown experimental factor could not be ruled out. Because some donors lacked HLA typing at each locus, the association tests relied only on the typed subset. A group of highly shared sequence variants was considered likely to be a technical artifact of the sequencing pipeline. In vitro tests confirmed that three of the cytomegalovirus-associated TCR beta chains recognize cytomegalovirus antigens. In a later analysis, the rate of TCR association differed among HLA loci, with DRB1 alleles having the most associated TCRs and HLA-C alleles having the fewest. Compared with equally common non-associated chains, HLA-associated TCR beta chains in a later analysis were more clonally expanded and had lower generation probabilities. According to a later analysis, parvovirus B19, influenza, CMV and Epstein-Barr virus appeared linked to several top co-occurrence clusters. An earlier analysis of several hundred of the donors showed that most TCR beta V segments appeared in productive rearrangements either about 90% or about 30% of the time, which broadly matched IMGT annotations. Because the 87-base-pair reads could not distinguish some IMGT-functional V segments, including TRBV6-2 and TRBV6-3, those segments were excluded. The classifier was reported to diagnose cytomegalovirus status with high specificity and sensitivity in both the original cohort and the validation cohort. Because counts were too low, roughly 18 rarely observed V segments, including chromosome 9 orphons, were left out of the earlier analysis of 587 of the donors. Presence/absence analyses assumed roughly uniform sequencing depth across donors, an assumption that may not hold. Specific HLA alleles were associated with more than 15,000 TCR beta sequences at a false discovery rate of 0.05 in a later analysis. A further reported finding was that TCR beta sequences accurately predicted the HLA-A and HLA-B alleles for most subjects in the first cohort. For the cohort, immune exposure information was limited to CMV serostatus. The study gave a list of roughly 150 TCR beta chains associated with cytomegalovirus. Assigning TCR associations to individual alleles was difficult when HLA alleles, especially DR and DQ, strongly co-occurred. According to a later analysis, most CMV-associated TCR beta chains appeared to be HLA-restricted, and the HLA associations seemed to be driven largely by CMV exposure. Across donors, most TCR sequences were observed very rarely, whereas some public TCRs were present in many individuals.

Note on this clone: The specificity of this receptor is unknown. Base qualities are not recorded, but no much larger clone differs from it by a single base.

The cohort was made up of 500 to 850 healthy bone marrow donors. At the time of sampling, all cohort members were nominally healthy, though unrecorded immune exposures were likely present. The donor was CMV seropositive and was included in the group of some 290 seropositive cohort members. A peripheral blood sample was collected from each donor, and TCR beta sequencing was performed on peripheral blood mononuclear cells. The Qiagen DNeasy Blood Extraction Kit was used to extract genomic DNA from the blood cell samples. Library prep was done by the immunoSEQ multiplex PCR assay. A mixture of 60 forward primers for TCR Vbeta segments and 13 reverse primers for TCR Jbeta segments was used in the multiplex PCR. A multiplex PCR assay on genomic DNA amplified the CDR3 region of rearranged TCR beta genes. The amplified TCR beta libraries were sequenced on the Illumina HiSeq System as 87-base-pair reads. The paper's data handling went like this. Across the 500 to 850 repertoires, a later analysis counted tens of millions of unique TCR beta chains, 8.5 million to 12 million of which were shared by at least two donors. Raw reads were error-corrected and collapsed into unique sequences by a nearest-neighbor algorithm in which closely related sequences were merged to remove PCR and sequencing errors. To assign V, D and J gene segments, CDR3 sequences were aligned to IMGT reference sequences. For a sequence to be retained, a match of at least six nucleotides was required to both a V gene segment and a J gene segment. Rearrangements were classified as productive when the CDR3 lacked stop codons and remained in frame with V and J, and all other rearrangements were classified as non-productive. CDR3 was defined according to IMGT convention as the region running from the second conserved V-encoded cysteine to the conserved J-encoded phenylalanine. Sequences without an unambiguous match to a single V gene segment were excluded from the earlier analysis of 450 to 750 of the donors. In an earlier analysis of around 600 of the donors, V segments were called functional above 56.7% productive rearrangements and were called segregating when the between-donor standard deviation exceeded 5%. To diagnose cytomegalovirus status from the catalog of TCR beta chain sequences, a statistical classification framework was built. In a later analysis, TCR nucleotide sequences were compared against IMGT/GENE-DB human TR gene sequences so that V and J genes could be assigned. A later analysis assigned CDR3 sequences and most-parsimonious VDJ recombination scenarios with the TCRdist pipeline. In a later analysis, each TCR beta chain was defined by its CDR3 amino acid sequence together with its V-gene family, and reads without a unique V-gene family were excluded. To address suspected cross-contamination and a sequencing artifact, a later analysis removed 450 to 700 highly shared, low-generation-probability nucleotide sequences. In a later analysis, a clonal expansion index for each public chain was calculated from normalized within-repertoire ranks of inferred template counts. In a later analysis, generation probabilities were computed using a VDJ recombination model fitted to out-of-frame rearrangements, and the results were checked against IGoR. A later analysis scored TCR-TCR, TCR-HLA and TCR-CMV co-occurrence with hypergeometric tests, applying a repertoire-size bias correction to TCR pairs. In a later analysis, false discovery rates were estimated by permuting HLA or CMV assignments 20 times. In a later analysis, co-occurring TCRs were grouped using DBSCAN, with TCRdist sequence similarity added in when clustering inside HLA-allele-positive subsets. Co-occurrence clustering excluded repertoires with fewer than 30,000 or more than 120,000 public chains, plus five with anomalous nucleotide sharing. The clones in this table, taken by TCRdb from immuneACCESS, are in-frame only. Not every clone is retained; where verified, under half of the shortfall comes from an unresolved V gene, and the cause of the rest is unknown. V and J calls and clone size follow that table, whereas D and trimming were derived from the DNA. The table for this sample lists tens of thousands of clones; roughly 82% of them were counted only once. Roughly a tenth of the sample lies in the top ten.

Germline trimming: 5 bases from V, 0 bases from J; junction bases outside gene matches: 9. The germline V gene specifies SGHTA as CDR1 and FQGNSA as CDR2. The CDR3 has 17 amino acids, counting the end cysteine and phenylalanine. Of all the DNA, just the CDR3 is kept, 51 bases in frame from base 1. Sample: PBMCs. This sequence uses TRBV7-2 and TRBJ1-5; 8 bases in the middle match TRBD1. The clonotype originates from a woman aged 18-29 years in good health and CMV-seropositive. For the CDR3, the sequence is CASSQMGRGRSNQPQHF. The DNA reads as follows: TGTGCCAGCAGCCAAATGGGCAGGGGGCGTAGCAATCAGCCCCAGCATTTT.